This T cell receptor (beta chain) was documented in a study of control samples from healthy donors and cancer patients. Trimming took 8 bases from V and 1 from J, leaving 9 bases between them. Germline CDR1 MDHEN, CDR2 SYDVKM. CDR3 length: 12 residues. Using immunoSEQ multiplex PCR, the repertoire was profiled, and TCRdb retains in-frame clones only, with some absent. The sample yields roughly 150,000 clones, 85% to 90% seen once. The chain couples TRBV28 to TRBJ2-7; D remains ambiguous. The source material was blood. The clonotype was recovered from a man younger than 35 in good health. CDR3 in DNA: TGTGCCAGCCGGACGGATTCCTACGAGCAGTACTTC. It encodes CASRTDSYEQYF.